One and the same sample provided the 15 T cell receptor beta chains below, sequenced in a study of T cell responses to AZD1222 COVID-19 vaccine. Some clones are missing from TCRdb's copy, which holds only in-frame ones; the method was immunoSEQ multiplex PCR. This table has 100,000 to 150,000 clones, about nine tenths appearing once. This sample comprised peripheral blood, obtained 28 days after the second AZD1222 dose. These receptors were obtained from an adult who received the AZD1222 COVID-19 vaccine.

The chain links TRBV6-4 to TRBJ1-4, with 8 bases that match TRBD1. CDR3 length: 14 amino acids. V was clipped by 2 bases and J by 8 bases; unmatched bases: 4. Germline lookup yields CDR1 MRHNA and CDR2 SNTAGT. The CDR3 here is CASSDPGTGEKLFF. CDR3 nucleotide sequence: TGTGCCAGCAGTGACCCAGGGACAGGAGAAAAACTGTTTTTT.

This sequence joins TRBV9 and TRBJ1-4; D is perhaps TRBD1 (5 bases). CDR1 and CDR2 (germline): SGDLS, YYNGEE. CDR3 length: 16 amino acids. The V end lost 0 bases, the J end lost 3 bases, and 12 bases lay between the germline ends. The CDR3 bases are TGTGCCAGCAGCGTAGGGGCGGGGCGGTCTAATGAAAAACTGTTTTTT. Its translation is CASSVGAGRSNEKLFF. Complete variable domain (other parts from reference TRBV9 and TRBJ1-4): DSGVTQTPKHLITATGQRVTLRCSPRSGDLSVYWYQQSLDQGLQFLIQYYNGEERAKGNILERFSAQQFPDLHSELNLSSLELGDSALYFCASSVGAGRSNEKLFFGSGTQLSVL.

This clone was detected once. This chain links TRBV29-1 with TRBJ1-2; 10 bases fit TRBD1. Germline lookup yields CDR1 SQVTM and CDR2 ANQGSEA. This CDR3 has 13 residues. Losses at the gene ends were 5 bases for V and 6 bases for J; bases not matched to a gene: 6. The CDR3 nucleotides are TGCAGCGTTTGGACAGGGGGGGTCGATGGCTACACCTTC. Amino acid sequence: CSVWTGGVDGYTF.

The chain joins TRBV3-1 (or the pseudogene TRBV3-2) to TRBJ2-3; D might be TRBD1 (6 bases). The CDR3 covers 15 residues. The V and J ends lost 3 bases and 2 bases respectively, with 12 bases between them. Germline V CDR1 and CDR2: LGHDT, YNNKEL (reference sequence). CDR3 bases: TGTGCCAGCAGCCACTACCGGGACAACACAGATACGCAGTATTTT. Translated, it gives CASSHYRDNTDTQYF.

The V and J genes are TRBV29-1 and TRBJ2-7, with TRBD2 matching over 7 bases. V dropped 5 bases and J dropped 6; count of bases not matched to a gene: 7. The CDR3 extends over 12 amino acids. Germline V gene sequence: CDR1 SQVTM, CDR2 ANQGSEA. The CDR3 spells CSVRTSWGEQYF. The DNA of the CDR3 is TGCAGCGTTCGGACTAGTTGGGGCGAGCAGTACTTC.

The chain combines TRBV5-5 with TRBJ1-5, with unresolved D. Per germline, CDR1 SGHKS and CDR2 YYEKEE (reference sequence). Trimming removed 4 bases from V and 5 bases from J, with 10 bases in between. This CDR3 has 13 residues. The CDR3 sequence is CASSPDTYQPQHF. CDR3 coding DNA: TGTGCCAGCAGCCCAGACACGTATCAGCCCCAGCATTTT.

The rearrangement links TRBV5-1 to TRBJ2-7, with D unresolved. The CDR3 consists of 12 residues. CDR1 SGHRS and CDR2 YFSETQ come from the germline V gene. V lost 1 base, J lost 3 bases, and 5 bases lay in between. CDR3 sequence (DNA): TGCGCCAGCAGCTTGTCCCACTACGAGCAGTACTTC. Its protein is CASSLSHYEQYF.

V gene TRBV6-1 combines with J gene TRBJ2-3; 12 bases line up with TRBD2. Trimming took 3 bases from V and 6 from J; bases not matched to a gene: 4. Looked up from germline, CDR1 is MNHNS and CDR2 is SASEGT. The CDR3 runs 15 residues. The CDR3 coding sequence is TGTGCCAGCAGTGACACTAGCGGGGGGCTGGATACGCAGTATTTT. Protein: CASSDTSGGLDTQYF.

This clone has more than one count but fewer than ten. This sequence joins TRBV19 and TRBJ1-4; possible D gene TRBD1, 5 bases. V shed 6 bases and J shed 0 bases, with 8 bases lying between them. Per germline, CDR1 LNHDA and CDR2 SQIVND (reference sequence). The CDR3 has 14 residues. This chain's CDR3 is CASRGGATNEKLFF. The CDR3 coding sequence is TGTGCCAGTAGGGGGGGTGCAACTAATGAAAAACTGTTTTTT.

The chain joins TRBV12-5 to TRBJ2-1; no firm D call. With 1 base removed from V and 10 bases from J, the gap between germline ends came to 11 bases. Germline CDR1 LGHNT, CDR2 FRNRAP. The CDR3 is 13 residues long. This CDR3 is CASGLDQKNEQFF. DNA for the CDR3: TGTGCTAGTGGTTTGGACCAAAAGAACGAGCAGTTCTTC.

The chain links TRBV19 to TRBJ2-2, with D unclear. CDR3 length: 14 amino acids. V lost 5 bases and J lost 2, with 9 bases in between. CDR1 is LNHDA and CDR2 is SQIVND in the germline V gene (reference sequence). CDR3 nucleotides: TGTGCCAGTAGTCCCAGCCACAACACCGGGGAGCTGTTTTTT. Translated, it gives CASSPSHNTGELFF.

This sequence joins TRBV4-3 and TRBJ1-1, with no clear D. The CDR3 has 15 amino acids. Per the germline V gene, CDR1 is LGHNA and CDR2 is YSLEER. V was trimmed by 0 bases and J by 0 bases, leaving 8 bases between them. DNA for the CDR3: TGCGCCAGCAGCCAAGATGGTAGGGTGAACACTGAAGCTTTCTTT. Protein sequence: CASSQDGRVNTEAFF.

The chain joins TRBV11-2 to TRBJ1-2; D remains ambiguous. The CDR3 has 12 residues. Germline V gives CDR1 SGHAT, CDR2 FQNNGV. V lost 3 bases to trimming and J lost 2 bases, with 4 bases between them. The CDR3 nucleotides are TGTGCCAGCAGCTTTCTGAACTATGGCTACACCTTC. Translating gives CASSFLNYGYTF.

On this clone: The junction differs from germline at one of its ends, possibly a read error. The rearrangement joins TRBV7-3 to TRBJ1-1; the D gene is possibly TRBD1 (6 bases). Germline loops: CDR1 SGHTA, CDR2 FQGTGA. The CDR3 contains 13 residues. This CDR3 is CASSVTTGTEAFF. The CDR3 nucleotides read TGTGCCAGCAGCGTAACAACAGGGACTGAAGCTTTCTTT. The entire variable domain, with the rest obtained from reference TRBV7-3 and TRBJ1-1, is as follows: GAGVSQTPSNKVTEKGKYVELRCDPISGHTALYWYRQSLGQGPEFLIYFQGTGAADDSGLPNDRFFAVRPEGSVSTLKIQRTERGDSAVYLCASSVTTGTEAFFGQGTRLTVV.

V usage is TRBV15 and J usage is TRBJ1-5; D might be TRBD1 (5 bases). This CDR3 has 17 amino acids. The V end was cut by 4 bases, the J end by 1 base, with 17 bases between. Germline V gene lookup returns CDR1 LNHNV and CDR2 YYDKDF (reference sequence). This chain's CDR3 is CATSTPDSGGSNQPQHF. The CDR3 nucleotides are TGTGCCACCAGCACCCCCGACAGCGGCGGGAGCAATCAGCCCCAGCATTTT.